The rows below give T cell receptor beta chains drawn from one sample of a study of cytomegalovirus exposure and HLA in healthy donors. Produced via immunoSEQ multiplex PCR; TCRdb's table is partial and in-frame only. The table has around 150,000 clones, 85% seen once. Sequences were obtained from PBMCs. These TCRs come from a man aged 25-45 years in good health and CMV-seropositive. Both conserved end residues are part of each CDR3. Each record gives: CDR3 length, V gene, D gene, clone size, J gene, CDR3 DNA, CDR3 protein. The D gene is left open where the match is weak. Not every row has a clone size; where given, it reads once, few, many or a size class.

17	TRBV11-2	-	once	TRBJ1-1	TGTGCCAGCAGCTTAGGATTGGTGCGGGGGGGAGGCACTGAAGCTTTCTTT	CASSLGLVRGGGTEAFF
17	TRBV5-6	TRBD1	-	TRBJ1-4	TGTGCCAGCAGCTTGGCCAAAGCGGTGACAGGGGATGAAAAACTGTTTTTT	CASSLAKAVTGDEKLFF
11	TRBV20-1	-	-	TRBJ1-2	TGCAGTGCTAAGAGGGCGCGGGGCTACACCTTC	CSAKRARGYTF
14	TRBV2	TRBD1	-	TRBJ1-2	TGTGCCAGCAGTACAGGGGGATCTAACTATGGCTACACCTTC	CASSTGGSNYGYTF
19	TRBV27	TRBD2	-	TRBJ2-3	TGTGCCAGCAGTTTATCCCTTGGACTAGCGGGGGGGCGAGCAGATACGCAGTATTTT	CASSLSLGLAGGRADTQYF
15	TRBV9	TRBD1	-	TRBJ1-4	TGTGCCAGCAGCGATCTCCCCGACAGGGGTGAAAAACTGTTTTTT	CASSDLPDRGEKLFF
14	TRBV13	-	-	TRBJ1-4	TGTGCCAGCAGCGTAAGGGGCCTTAATGAAAAACTGTTTTTT	CASSVRGLNEKLFF
15	TRBV18	-	-	TRBJ2-7	TGTGCCAGCTCACCACAGGAGGGGTCGGGATACGAGCAGTACTTC	CASSPQEGSGYEQYF
15	TRBV5-1	-	-	TRBJ2-5	TGCGCCAGCAGCTCGGACAGACTTCTCCAAGAGACCCAGTACTTC	CASSSDRLLQETQYF
14	TRBV4-1	-	once	TRBJ1-2	TGCGCCAGCAGCCAAGGGGGGGGCGGTTATGGCTACACCTTC	CASSQGGGGYGYTF
13	TRBV18	-	-	TRBJ2-3	TGTGCCAGCTCACCTGGGCCGGTAGATACGCAGTATTTT	CASSPGPVDTQYF
11	TRBV30	-	few	TRBJ1-1	TGTGCCTGCGGACAGAACACTGAAGCTTTCTTT	CACGQNTEAFF
14	TRBV5-1	TRBD2	-	TRBJ2-7	TGCGCCAGCAGCTTCGCTAGCGGGGGGCACGAGCAGTACTTC	CASSFASGGHEQYF
16	TRBV12-5	TRBD2	-	TRBJ2-1	TGTGCTAGTGGTCCCTGGACTAGCGGGGGCTACAATGAGCAGTTCTTC	CASGPWTSGGYNEQFF
15	TRBV7-2	TRBD1	-	TRBJ2-7	TGTGCCAGCAGTCCCAACCGGGACAGGGCCTACGAGCAGTACTTC	CASSPNRDRAYEQYF
12	TRBV29-1	-	-	TRBJ2-7	TGCAGCGTCGAACTACAGGACTACGAGCAGTACTTC	CSVELQDYEQYF
17	TRBV7-2	-	once	TRBJ1-6	TGTGCCAGCAGCCCGGGGGGGACGGGGACTCCGAATTCACCCCTCCACTTT	CASSPGGTGTPNSPLHF
12	TRBV18	TRBD1	-	TRBJ2-7	TGTGCCAGCTCACCAGGGACAGGGGTTCAGTACTTC	CASSPGTGVQYF
15	TRBV6-5	TRBD1	-	TRBJ1-6	TGTGCCAGCAGTTACTCAGGGGGCGAATCGTCACCCCTCCACTTT	CASSYSGGESSPLHF
15	TRBV19	TRBD1	few	TRBJ1-5	TGTGCCAGTAGTATCAGGGGGTCGGGCAATCAGCCCCAGCATTTT	CASSIRGSGNQPQHF
15	TRBV4-1	TRBD1	-	TRBJ1-5	TGCGCCAGCAGCCAAGAGACAGGGTTAGGTCAGCCCCAGCATTTT	CASSQETGLGQPQHF
12	TRBV11-3	-	-	TRBJ2-2	TGTGCCAGCAGCACGCGGACCGGGGAGCTGTTTTTT	CASSTRTGELFF
15	TRBV5-1	TRBD1	-	TRBJ1-2	TGCGCCAGCAGCGCCGTAACAGGGGGCTCCTATGGCTACACCTTC	CASSAVTGGSYGYTF
14	TRBV27	TRBD1	-	TRBJ2-5	TGTGCCAGCAGTCGGACAGGTTTTGAAGAGACCCAGTACTTC	CASSRTGFEETQYF